The source of this TCR beta chain is a study of CD8+CD57+ T cells in acquired aplastic anemia (dated by TCRdb to the late 2010s). About the investigation overall: Extracted DNA from sorted CD4+ and CD8+ cells averaged 3.2 ug, ranging from roughly 0.19 to 27.4 ug. CD8+CD57+ expansion was defined as a frequency above the mean frequency observed in healthy subjects. General study outcomes and caveats: Although twenty-nine CD8+ CDR3 sequences were shared by patients and controls, these sequences appeared highly expressed in patients and within the immunodominant clones of patients. Patients and healthy controls showed no significant difference in CD8+ Simpson's diversity (P=0.060).

Expansion of CD8+CD57+ cells had been shown by flow cytometry in the patients chosen for sequencing. Every patient had a diagnosis of severe acquired aplastic anemia based on International Study of Aplastic Anemia and Agranulocytosis and Camitta criteria. At the time blood was sampled, none of the patients had received any therapy. The study deep-sequenced TCR repertoires of sorted CD4+ and CD8+ blood T cells from severe aplastic anemia patients and healthy subjects. In the USA, patient enrollment took place under clinicaltrials.gov protocols 00001620, 01623167, 00001397, 00071045, 00081523 and 00961064. Ficoll-Paque density gradient centrifugation was used to isolate peripheral blood mononuclear cells. Before DNA extraction, CD4+ and CD8+ T cells were sorted by FACS or by magnetic beads. This clonotype was found once. Its cognate antigen has yet to be identified. The sample holds no much larger clone one base away, and base qualities are not on file. One read alone is weak evidence.

From its cysteine to its phenylalanine, the CDR3 spans 16 amino acids. The retained sequence is limited to the CDR3, 48 bases, with the frame set at the first base. V is cut by 1 base and J by 1 base, and the space between the germline ends is 12 bases. In the germline V gene, CDR1 corresponds to ENHRY and CDR2 to SYGVKD. Genomic DNA served as template for TCR beta VDJ combination and CDR3 sequence profiling. An Illumina HiSeq 2000 was used for TCR repertoire sequencing. From the authors' description of their analysis: Repertoires were assessed using TRBV/TRBJ rearrangement plots, CDR3 size and DJ length profiles, and Simpson's diversity index. The immunodominant clone was defined as the most abundant DNA sequence in deep sequencing data. CDR3 amino acid sequences were checked for sharing between subjects and were compared against published repertoires and the VDJdb database. TCRdb reworked the public reads: Q25 trimming with fastp, MiXCR clone assembly, productive beta chains retained. A single entry per CDR3 protein holds the most common genes and DNA from its merged rows. TCRdb, rather than the study authors, made the V and J calls. The sample table lists under 200,000 distinct CDR3 sequences, more than 40% of them with a count of one. Roughly 29% of the sample comes from the top ten.

Sequencing was carried out using sorted CD4+, CD8+, or CD8+CD57+ T cells (not recorded which) from PBMCs. Recombination linked TRBV10-3 to TRBJ2-3, with the D gene not confidently named. This TCR derives from a human donor with aplastic anemia. The DNA is TGTGCCATCAGTGAGTGGTCGGGTTATGGCACAGATACGCAGTATTTT. Translated, this is CAISEWSGYGTDTQYF.